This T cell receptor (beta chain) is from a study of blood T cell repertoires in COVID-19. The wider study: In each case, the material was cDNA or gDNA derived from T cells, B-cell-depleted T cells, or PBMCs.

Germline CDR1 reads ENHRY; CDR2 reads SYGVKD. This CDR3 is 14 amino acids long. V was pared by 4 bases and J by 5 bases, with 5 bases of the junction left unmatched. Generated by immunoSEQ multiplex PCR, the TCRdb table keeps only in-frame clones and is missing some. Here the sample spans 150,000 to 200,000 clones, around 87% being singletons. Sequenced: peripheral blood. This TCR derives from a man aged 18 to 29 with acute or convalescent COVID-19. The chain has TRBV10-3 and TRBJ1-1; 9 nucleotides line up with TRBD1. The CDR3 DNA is TGTGCCATCAGTGGGACAGGGGCGTTTACTGAAGCTTTCTTT. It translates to CAISGTGAFTEAFF.